One T cell receptor beta chain is described in this entry. Germline-derived CDR1 and CDR2 are SGHTS and YDEGEE. The CDR3 sequence is 16 residues long. This record belongs to a study of monozygotic twins with inflammatory bowel disease. Making cDNA involved eight separate reactions per sample. TCRdb reanalyzed the 5' RACE reads and collapses them to one entry per CDR3 protein, without DNA. This specimen shows 300,000 to 350,000 distinct CDR3 sequences; the ten leading clones hold 2% to 2.5%. The J gene is TRBJ1-5, the V gene TRBV5-8. Sample: blood. This TCR came from a human donor with ulcerative colitis or Crohn's disease, or a healthy co-twin of an affected twin (not recorded which). This CDR3 is CASSGARQFSNQPQHF.